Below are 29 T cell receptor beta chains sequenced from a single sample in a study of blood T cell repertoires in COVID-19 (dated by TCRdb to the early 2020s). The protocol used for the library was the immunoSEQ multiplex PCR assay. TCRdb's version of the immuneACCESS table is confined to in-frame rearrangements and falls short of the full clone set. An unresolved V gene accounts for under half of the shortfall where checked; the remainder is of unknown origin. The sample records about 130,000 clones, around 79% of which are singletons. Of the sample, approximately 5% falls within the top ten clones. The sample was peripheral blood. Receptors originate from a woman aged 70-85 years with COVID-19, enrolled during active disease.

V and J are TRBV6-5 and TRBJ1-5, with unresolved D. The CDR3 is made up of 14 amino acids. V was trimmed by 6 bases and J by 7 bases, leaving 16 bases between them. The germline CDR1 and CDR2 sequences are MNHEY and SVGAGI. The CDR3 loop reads CASSTAARRQPQHF. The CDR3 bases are TGTGCCAGCAGCACCGCGGCGAGGAGGCAGCCCCAGCATTTT.

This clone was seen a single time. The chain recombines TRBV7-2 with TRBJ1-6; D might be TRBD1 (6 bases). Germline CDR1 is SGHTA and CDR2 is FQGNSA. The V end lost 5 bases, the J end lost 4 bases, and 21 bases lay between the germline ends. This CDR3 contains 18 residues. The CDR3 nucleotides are TGTGCCAGCAGCCGGGAGGGGGTTGGTAGACTTTATAATTCACCCCTCCACTTT. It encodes CASSREGVGRLYNSPLHF.

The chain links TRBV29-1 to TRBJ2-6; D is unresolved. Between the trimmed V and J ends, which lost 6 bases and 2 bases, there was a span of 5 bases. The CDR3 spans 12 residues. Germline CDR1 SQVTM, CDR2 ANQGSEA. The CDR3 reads CSVSAGANVLTF. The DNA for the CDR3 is TGCAGCGTATCGGCTGGGGCCAACGTCCTGACTTTC.

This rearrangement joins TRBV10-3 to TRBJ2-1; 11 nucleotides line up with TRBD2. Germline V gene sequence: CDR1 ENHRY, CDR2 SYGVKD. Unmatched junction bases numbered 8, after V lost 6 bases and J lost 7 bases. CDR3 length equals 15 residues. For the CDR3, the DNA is TGTGCCATCAGGGTTAGCGGGGGGGCCGGGAATGAGCAGTTCTTC. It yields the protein CAIRVSGGAGNEQFF.

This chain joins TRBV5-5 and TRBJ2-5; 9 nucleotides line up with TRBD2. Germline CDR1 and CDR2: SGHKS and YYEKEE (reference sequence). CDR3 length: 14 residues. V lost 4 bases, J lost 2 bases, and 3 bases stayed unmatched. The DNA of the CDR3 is TGTGCCAGCAGCCGGACTAGCGTTCAAGAGACCCAGTACTTC. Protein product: CASSRTSVQETQYF.

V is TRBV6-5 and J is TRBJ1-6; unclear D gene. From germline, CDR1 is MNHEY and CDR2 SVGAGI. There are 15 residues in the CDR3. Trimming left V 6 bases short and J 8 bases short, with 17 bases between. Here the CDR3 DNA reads TGTGCCAGCAGAGGCGGGAGGGTGGTTGATTCACCCCTCCACTTT. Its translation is CASRGGRVVDSPLHF.

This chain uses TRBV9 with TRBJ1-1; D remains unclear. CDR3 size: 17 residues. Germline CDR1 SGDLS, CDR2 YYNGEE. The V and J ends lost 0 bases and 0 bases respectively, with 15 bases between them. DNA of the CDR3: TGTGCCAGCAGCGTAGAGTCGGGGTCGTACATGAACACTGAAGCTTTCTTT. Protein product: CASSVESGSYMNTEAFF.

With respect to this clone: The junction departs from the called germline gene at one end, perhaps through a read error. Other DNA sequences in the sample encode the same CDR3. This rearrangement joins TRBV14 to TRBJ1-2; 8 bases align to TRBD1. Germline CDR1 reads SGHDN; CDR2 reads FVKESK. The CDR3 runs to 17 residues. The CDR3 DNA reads TGTGCCAGCAGCCAATTAACAGGGGGTGGACCTGGCGGTGGCTACACCTTT. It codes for CASSQLTGGGPGGGYTF. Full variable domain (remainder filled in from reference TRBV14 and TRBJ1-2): EAGVTQFPSHSVIEKGQTVTLRCDPISGHDNLYWYRRVMGKEIKFLLHFVKESKQDESGMPNNRFLAERTGGTYSTLKVQPAELEDSGVYFCASSQLTGGGPGGGYTFGSGTRLTVV.

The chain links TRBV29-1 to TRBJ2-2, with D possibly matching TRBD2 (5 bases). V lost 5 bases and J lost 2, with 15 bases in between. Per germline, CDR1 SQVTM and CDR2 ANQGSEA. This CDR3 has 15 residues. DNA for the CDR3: TGCAGCGTTATGACTACCCGACCAAACACCGGGGAGCTGTTTTTT. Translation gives CSVMTTRPNTGELFF.

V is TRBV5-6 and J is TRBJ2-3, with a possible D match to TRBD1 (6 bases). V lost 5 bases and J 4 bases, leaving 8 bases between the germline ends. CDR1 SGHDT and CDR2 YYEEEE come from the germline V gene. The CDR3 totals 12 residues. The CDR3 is CASRSGADTQYF. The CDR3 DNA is TGTGCCAGCAGATCAGGGGCAGATACGCAGTATTTT.

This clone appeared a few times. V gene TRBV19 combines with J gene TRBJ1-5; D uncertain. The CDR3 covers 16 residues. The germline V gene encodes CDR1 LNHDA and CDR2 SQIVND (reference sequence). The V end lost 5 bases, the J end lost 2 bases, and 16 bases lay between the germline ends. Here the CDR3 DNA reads TGTGCCAGTAGTGGAGGGAGGGCGGTTGGCAATCAGCCCCAGCATTTT. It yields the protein CASSGGRAVGNQPQHF.

The CDR3 DNA reads TGTGCCAGTTCACGAACAGGGGCGGCTGGAAACACCATATATTTT. This gives the protein CASSRTGAAGNTIYF. J is TRBJ1-3 and V is TRBV19; 7 bases line up with TRBD1. Germline CDR1 and CDR2: LNHDA and SQIVND (reference sequence). V was clipped by 8 bases and J by 2 bases; unmatched bases: 9. This CDR3 comprises 15 residues.

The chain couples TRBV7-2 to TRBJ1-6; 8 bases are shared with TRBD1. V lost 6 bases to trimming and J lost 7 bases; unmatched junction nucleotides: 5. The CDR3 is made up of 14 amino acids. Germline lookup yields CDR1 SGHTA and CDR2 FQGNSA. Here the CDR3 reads CASRTGGKNSPLHF. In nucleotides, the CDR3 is TGTGCCAGCAGAACAGGGGGGAAAAATTCACCCCTCCACTTT.

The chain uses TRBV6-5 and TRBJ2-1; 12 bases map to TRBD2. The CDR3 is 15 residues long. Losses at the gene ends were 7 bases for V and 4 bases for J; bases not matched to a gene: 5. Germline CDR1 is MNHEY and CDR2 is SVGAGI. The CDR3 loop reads CASNQGLAGYNEQFF. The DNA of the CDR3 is TGTGCCAGCAATCAAGGACTAGCGGGGTACAATGAGCAGTTCTTC.

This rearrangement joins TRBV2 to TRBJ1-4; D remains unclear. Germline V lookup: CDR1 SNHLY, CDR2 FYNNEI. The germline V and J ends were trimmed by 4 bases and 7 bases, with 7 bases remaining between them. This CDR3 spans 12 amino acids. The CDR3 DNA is TGTGCCAGCAGTGGGGCGGGTGAAAAACTGTTTTTT. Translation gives CASSGAGEKLFF.

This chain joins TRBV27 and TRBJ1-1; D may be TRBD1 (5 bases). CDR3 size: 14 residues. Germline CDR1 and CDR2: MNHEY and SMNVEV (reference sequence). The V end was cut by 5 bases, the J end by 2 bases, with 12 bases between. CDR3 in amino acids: CASSPGLINTEAFF. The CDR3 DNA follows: TGTGCCAGCAGTCCAGGGTTGATAAACACTGAAGCTTTCTTT.

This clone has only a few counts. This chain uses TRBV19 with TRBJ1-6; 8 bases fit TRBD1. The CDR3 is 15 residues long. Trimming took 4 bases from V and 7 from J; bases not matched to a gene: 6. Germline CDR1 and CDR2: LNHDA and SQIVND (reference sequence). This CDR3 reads CASSSRGRRNSPLHF. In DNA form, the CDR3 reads TGTGCCAGTAGTAGCAGGGGGCGAAGAAATTCACCCCTCCACTTT.

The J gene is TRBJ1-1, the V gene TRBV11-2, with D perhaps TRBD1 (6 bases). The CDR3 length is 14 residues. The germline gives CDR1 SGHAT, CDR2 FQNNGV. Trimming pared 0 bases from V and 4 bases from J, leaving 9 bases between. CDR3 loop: CASSLDPGVTEAFF. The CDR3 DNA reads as TGTGCCAGCAGCTTAGATCCAGGGGTCACTGAAGCTTTCTTT.

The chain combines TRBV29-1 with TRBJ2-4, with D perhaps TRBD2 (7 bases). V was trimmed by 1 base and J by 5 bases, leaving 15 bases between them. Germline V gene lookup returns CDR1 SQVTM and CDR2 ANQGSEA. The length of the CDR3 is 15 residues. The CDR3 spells CSVEGGEGGQNIQYF. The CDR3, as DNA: TGCAGCGTTGAAGGAGGAGAGGGGGGGCAAAACATTCAGTACTTC.

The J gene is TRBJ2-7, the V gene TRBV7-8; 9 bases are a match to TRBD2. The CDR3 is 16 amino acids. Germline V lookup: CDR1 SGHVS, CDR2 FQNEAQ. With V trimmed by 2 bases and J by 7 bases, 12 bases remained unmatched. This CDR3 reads CASSLMGGGGAREQYF. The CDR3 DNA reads TGTGCCAGCAGCTTAATGGGAGGCGGGGGGGCCCGGGAGCAGTACTTC.

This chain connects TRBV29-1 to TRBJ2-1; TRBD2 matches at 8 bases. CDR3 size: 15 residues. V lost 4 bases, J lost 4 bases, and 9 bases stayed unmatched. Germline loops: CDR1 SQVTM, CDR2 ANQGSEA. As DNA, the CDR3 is TGCAGCGTTGTATTGATAGCGGGGCGTTACAATGAGCAGTTCTTC. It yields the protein CSVVLIAGRYNEQFF.

The CDR3 spells CASSTGTGTDTQYF. The CDR3 DNA sequence: TGTGCCAGCAGCACCGGGACAGGCACAGATACGCAGTATTTT. The chain is built from TRBV6-4 and TRBJ2-3; 7 nucleotides line up with TRBD1. Per the germline V gene, CDR1 is MRHNA and CDR2 is SNTAGT. V lost 6 bases, J lost 1 base, and 4 bases stayed unmatched. The CDR3 totals 14 residues.

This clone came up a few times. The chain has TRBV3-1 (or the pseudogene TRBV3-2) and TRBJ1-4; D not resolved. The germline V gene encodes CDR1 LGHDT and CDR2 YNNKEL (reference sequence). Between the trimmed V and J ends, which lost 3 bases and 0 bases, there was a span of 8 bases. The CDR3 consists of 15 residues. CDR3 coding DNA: TGTGCCAGCAGCCAGCAGGCCACAACTAATGAAAAACTGTTTTTT. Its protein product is CASSQQATTNEKLFF.

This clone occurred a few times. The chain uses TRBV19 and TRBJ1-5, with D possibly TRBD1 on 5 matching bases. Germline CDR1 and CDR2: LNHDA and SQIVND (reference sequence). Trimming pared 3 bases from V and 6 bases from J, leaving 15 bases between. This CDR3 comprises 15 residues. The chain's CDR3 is CASSMGRGVVQPQHF. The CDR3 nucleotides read TGTGCCAGTAGTATGGGAAGGGGTGTAGTTCAGCCCCAGCATTTT. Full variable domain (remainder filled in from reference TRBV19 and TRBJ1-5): DGGITQSPKYLFRKEGQNVTLSCEQNLNHDAMYWYRQDPGQGLRLIYYSQIVNDFQKGDIAEGYSVSREKKESFPLTVTSAQKNPTAFYLCASSMGRGVVQPQHFGDGTRLSIL.

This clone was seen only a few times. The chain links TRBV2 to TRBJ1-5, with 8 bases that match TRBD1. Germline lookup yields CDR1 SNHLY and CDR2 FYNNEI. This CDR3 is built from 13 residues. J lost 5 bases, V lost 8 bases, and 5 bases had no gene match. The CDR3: CASSETGDQPQHF. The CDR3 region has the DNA TGTGCCAGCTCCGAGACAGGGGATCAGCCCCAGCATTTT.

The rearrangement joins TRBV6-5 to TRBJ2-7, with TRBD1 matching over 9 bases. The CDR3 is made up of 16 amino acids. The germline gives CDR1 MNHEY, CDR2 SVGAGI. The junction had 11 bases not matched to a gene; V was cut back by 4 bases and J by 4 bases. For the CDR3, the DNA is TGTGCCAGCAGTTCAACTCCGGGACAGGGATCTTACGAGCAGTACTTC. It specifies CASSSTPGQGSYEQYF.

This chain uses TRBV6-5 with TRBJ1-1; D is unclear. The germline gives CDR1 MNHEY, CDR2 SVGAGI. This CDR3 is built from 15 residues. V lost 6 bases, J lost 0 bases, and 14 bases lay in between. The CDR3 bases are TGTGCCAGCAGGGACGGCGGACTCTTGAACACTGAAGCTTTCTTT. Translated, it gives CASRDGGLLNTEAFF.

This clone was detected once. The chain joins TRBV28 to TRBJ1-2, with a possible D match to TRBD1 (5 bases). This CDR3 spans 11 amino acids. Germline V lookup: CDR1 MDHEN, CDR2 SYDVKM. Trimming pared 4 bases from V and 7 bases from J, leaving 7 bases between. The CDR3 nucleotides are TGTGCCAGCAGTTGGGGGGGTGGCTACACCTTC. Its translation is CASSWGGGYTF.

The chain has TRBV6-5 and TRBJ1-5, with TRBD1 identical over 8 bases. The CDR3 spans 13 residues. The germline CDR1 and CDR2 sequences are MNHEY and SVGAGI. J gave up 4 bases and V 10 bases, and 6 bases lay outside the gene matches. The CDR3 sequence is CATSRGRNQPQHF. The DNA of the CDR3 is TGTGCCACCTCCAGGGGGCGAAATCAGCCCCAGCATTTT.